Below, 23 T cell receptor beta chains from the same sample are listed, as sequenced in a study of CD8+ T cells in alopecia areata. RNA extraction and reverse transcription yielded cDNA as sequencing template. TCRdb's copy holds only in-frame clones and misses some; the assay was immunoSEQ multiplex PCR. This table holds about 200,000 clones, roughly three fifths found once. The sequencing sample was made of CD8+ T cells sorted from blood. The receptors shown here come from a human donor in good health.

V usage is TRBV12-5 and J usage is TRBJ1-1; perhaps TRBD1 as D (6 bases). V was shortened by 1 base and J by 0 bases, with 12 bases between the two germline ends. The CDR3 is made up of 16 amino acids. The V gene's germline CDR1 is LGHNT and CDR2 FRNRAP. CDR3 region: CASGLGPQGMNTEAFF. DNA for the CDR3: TGTGCTAGTGGTTTGGGACCACAGGGTATGAACACTGAAGCTTTCTTT.

The J gene is TRBJ1-6, the V gene TRBV5-4; D unresolved. The CDR3 loop spans 16 amino acids. Germline assignment: CDR1 SGHNT and CDR2 YYREEE (reference sequence). Deletions cut 4 bases from V and 1 base from J, with 12 bases between. CDR3 protein: CASSPVGQSYNSPLHF. The CDR3, as DNA: TGTGCCAGCAGCCCCGTAGGGCAGTCCTATAATTCACCCCTCCACTTT.

CDR3 sequence: CASRDGLNYEQYF. DNA of the CDR3: TGTGCCAGCAGGGACGGACTCAACTACGAGCAGTACTTC. The J gene is TRBJ2-7, the V gene TRBV27; possible D gene TRBD2, 5 bases. The length of the CDR3 is 13 residues. CDR1 MNHEY and CDR2 SMNVEV come from the germline V gene (reference sequence). The V and J ends lost 6 bases and 3 bases respectively, with 12 bases between them.

In its sample, this clone was seen a few times. The chain employs TRBV28 and TRBJ1-1; D is uncertain. Looked up from germline, CDR1 is MDHEN and CDR2 is SYDVKM. The CDR3 is 14 residues long. V was trimmed by 1 base and J by 4 bases, leaving 10 bases between them. Here the CDR3 reads CASSLSYSSTEAFF. CDR3 nucleotide sequence: TGTGCCAGCAGTTTATCCTACAGTAGCACTGAAGCTTTCTTT. Using reference TRBV28 and TRBJ1-1 for the parts outside the CDR3, the full variable domain is DVKVTQSSRYLVKRTGEKVFLECVQDMDHENMFWYRQDPGLGLRLIYFSYDVKMKEKGDIPEGYSVSREKKERFSLILESASTNQTSMYLCASSLSYSSTEAFFGQGTRLTVV.

V usage is TRBV13 and J usage is TRBJ2-6, with 7 bases that match TRBD2. Germline V gene sequence: CDR1 PRHDT, CDR2 FYEKMQ (reference sequence). V shed 2 bases and J 0 bases; nucleotides not matched to a gene: 7. The CDR3 is 18 amino acids. CDR3 DNA sequence: TGTGCCAGCAGCTTATGGGGTAGCGGGTACTCTGGGGCCAACGTCCTGACTTTC. Amino acids: CASSLWGSGYSGANVLTF.

The V call is TRBV29-1, the J call TRBJ2-7; D is ambiguous. CDR1 SQVTM and CDR2 ANQGSEA come from the germline V gene. Trimming pared 2 bases from V and 3 bases from J, leaving 8 bases between. This CDR3 comprises 12 residues. This CDR3 reads CSVELGNYEQYF. In DNA form, the CDR3 reads TGCAGCGTTGAATTAGGGAACTACGAGCAGTACTTC.

This rearrangement joins TRBV27 to TRBJ2-7, with TRBD1 matching 7 bases. The length of the CDR3 is 13 residues. Germline V lookup: CDR1 MNHEY, CDR2 SMNVEV (reference sequence). Trimming at V came to 5 bases and at J to 3 bases, leaving 4 bases not matched to a gene. CDR3 DNA: TGTGCCAGCAGTCGAACAGGGGACTACGAGCAGTACTTC. This codes for CASSRTGDYEQYF.

This clone turned up a few times. The genes are TRBV29-1 and TRBJ1-1; no reliable D call. CDR3 length: 13 residues. The germline V gene has CDR1 SQVTM and CDR2 ANQGSEA. Between the trimmed V and J ends, which lost 6 bases and 1 base, there was a span of 12 bases. CDR3 amino acids: CSVRIPANTEAFF. Written as DNA, the CDR3 is TGCAGCGTCAGAATTCCAGCGAACACTGAAGCTTTCTTT.

This clone was seen a few times. The V gene is TRBV5-1, the J gene TRBJ2-5, with D unclear. The V gene lost 4 bases and the J gene lost 5 bases, with 9 bases spanning the gap. CDR1 is SGHRS and CDR2 is YFSETQ in the germline V gene. This CDR3 is 12 amino acids long. The chain's CDR3 is CASSHQTETQYF. The CDR3 bases are TGCGCCAGCAGCCACCAGACGGAGACCCAGTACTTC.

This clone has just a few counts. This chain links TRBV29-1 with TRBJ2-3, with D possibly matching TRBD1 (6 bases). Germline values: CDR1 SQVTM, CDR2 ANQGSEA. Trimming stripped 3 bases from V and 0 bases from J, with 13 bases between. This CDR3 contains 15 residues. Here the CDR3 DNA reads TGCAGCGTTGAGGTGGGGGCAGGGAGCACAGATACGCAGTATTTT. Protein: CSVEVGAGSTDTQYF.

A few counts support this clone. The chain carries TRBV7-9 and TRBJ2-5, with D perhaps matching TRBD1 (6 bases). CDR1 and CDR2 from the germline V gene are SEHNR and FQNEAQ (reference sequence). V shed 5 bases and J shed 5 bases, with 15 bases lying between them. This CDR3 has 14 amino acids. CDR3 loop: CASSTGQTVETQYF. The CDR3 coding sequence is TGTGCCAGCAGCACCGGACAGACGGTTGAGACCCAGTACTTC. Together with reference TRBV7-9 and TRBJ2-5, the CDR3 gives the full variable domain: DTGVSQNPRHKITKRGQNVTFRCDPISEHNRLYWYRQTLGQGPEFLTYFQNEAQLEKSRLLSDRFSAERPKGSFSTLEIQRTEQGDSAMYLCASSTGQTVETQYFGPGTRLLVL.

V is TRBV6-6 and J is TRBJ1-1; TRBD1 might be the D (5 bases). In germline, CDR1 is MNHNY, CDR2 SVGAGI (reference sequence). The CDR3 extends over 15 amino acids. V shed 0 bases and J shed 5 bases, with 13 bases lying between them. This CDR3 reads CASSYSPGGLTEAFF. CDR3 bases: TGTGCCAGCAGTTACTCCCCCGGGGGGTTAACTGAAGCTTTCTTT.

This clone was recorded a few times. The rearrangement links TRBV27 to TRBJ1-2; D call uncertain. This CDR3 has 13 residues. Germline assignment: CDR1 MNHEY and CDR2 SMNVEV (reference sequence). Between the trimmed V and J ends, which lost 2 bases and 8 bases, there was a span of 12 bases. The CDR3 protein is CASSLGGGRGYTF. DNA of the CDR3: TGTGCCAGCAGTTTAGGTGGTGGTAGGGGCTACACCTTC.

This chain uses TRBV29-1 with TRBJ2-7; TRBD1 matches at 9 bases. This CDR3 has 13 residues. Unmatched junction bases numbered 7, after V lost 7 bases and J lost 3 bases. Germline-derived CDR1 and CDR2 are SQVTM and ANQGSEA. The chain's CDR3 is CSAGVTGGYEQYF. Written as DNA, the CDR3 is TGCAGCGCTGGGGTGACAGGGGGCTACGAGCAGTACTTC.

This sequence joins TRBV4-1 and TRBJ2-1; no clear D. This CDR3 contains 14 residues. CDR1 MGHRA and CDR2 YSYEKL come from the germline V gene. V dropped 2 bases and J dropped 4 bases, with 9 bases sitting between them. The CDR3 protein is CASSQRIDYNEQFF. Written as DNA, the CDR3 is TGCGCCAGCAGCCAAAGGATAGATTACAATGAGCAGTTCTTC.

This chain joins TRBV27 and TRBJ2-5; 9 bases agree with TRBD2. From germline, CDR1 is MNHEY and CDR2 SMNVEV (reference sequence). CDR3 length equals 11 residues. CDR3 in amino acids: CATGREGTQYF. The CDR3 DNA is TGTGCGACAGGGCGGGAGGGGACCCAGTACTTC.

This clone was detected a few times. The chain joins TRBV4-1 to TRBJ1-1; 8 positions agree with TRBD1. J lost 5 bases, V lost 3 bases, and 8 bases had no gene match. CDR3 length: 15 amino acids. The germline V gene encodes CDR1 MGHRA and CDR2 YSYEKL. CDR3 in amino acids: CASSQGDRGGTEAFF. The CDR3 bases are TGCGCCAGCAGCCAGGGTGACAGGGGTGGTACTGAAGCTTTCTTT.

The genes are TRBV2 and TRBJ2-1; the match to TRBD2 covers 8 bases. V dropped 5 bases and J dropped 0; count of bases not matched to a gene: 3. The CDR3 extends over 15 amino acids. Germline CDR1 and CDR2: SNHLY and FYNNEI. DNA of the CDR3: TGTGCCAGCAGTATAGCGGGGAGCTCCTACAATGAGCAGTTCTTC. Protein: CASSIAGSSYNEQFF.

This clone turned up a few times. The chain is built from TRBV9 and TRBJ2-7; D unresolved. V was cut by 7 bases and J by 3 bases, with 11 bases left in between. There are 12 residues in the CDR3. Per germline, CDR1 SGDLS and CDR2 YYNGEE. The CDR3 here is CASGPGSYEQYF. CDR3 sequence (DNA): TGTGCCAGCGGCCCGGGCAGCTACGAGCAGTACTTC.

This chain joins TRBV4-1 and TRBJ2-7, with unresolved D. The V end was cut by 0 bases, the J end by 7 bases, with 16 bases between. The CDR3 covers 15 residues. Germline-derived CDR1 and CDR2 are MGHRA and YSYEKL. The CDR3, as DNA: TGCGCCAGCAGCCAAGATCCCGGTCGGCTTGATGAGCAGTACTTC. This sequence encodes CASSQDPGRLDEQYF.

V and J are TRBV6-5 and TRBJ1-1; D call uncertain. The V gene lost 5 bases and the J gene lost 0 bases, with 13 bases spanning the gap. The CDR3 covers 15 residues. Germline CDR1 reads MNHEY; CDR2 reads SVGAGI. CDR3 coding DNA: TGTGCCAGCAGTCCCCCGGACGATTTGAACACTGAAGCTTTCTTT. Residues: CASSPPDDLNTEAFF.

CDR3 DNA sequence: TGTGCCAGCAGTTACTCGACAGGGTCAGGCTACACCTTC. The encoded protein is CASSYSTGSGYTF. The chain uses TRBV6-5 and TRBJ1-2; 7 positions match TRBD1. The CDR3 spans 13 residues. Losses at the gene ends were 0 bases for V and 8 bases for J; bases not matched to a gene: 3. The germline V gene encodes CDR1 MNHEY and CDR2 SVGAGI.

The rearrangement joins TRBV2 to TRBJ2-7; D gene unclear. The CDR3 is 13 residues long. V shed 5 bases and J shed 2 bases, with 10 bases lying between them. Germline CDR1 is SNHLY and CDR2 is FYNNEI. Written as DNA, the CDR3 is TGTGCCAGCAGTTACGGTGCGACCTACGAGCAGTACTTC. This translates into CASSYGATYEQYF.